One and the same sample provided the 8 T cell receptor beta chains below, sequenced in a study of blood T cell repertoires in COVID-19. Data came from immunoSEQ multiplex PCR; TCRdb stores just in-frame clones and leaves some out. The sample has hundreds of thousands of clones, about 90% seen once. Sequencing was performed on PBMCs or T cells enriched from blood (not recorded which). These receptors all stem from a woman aged 50 to 60 with acute COVID-19.

The gene calls are TRBV28 and TRBJ2-1, with 7 positions matching TRBD2. V was clipped by 11 bases and J by 0 bases; unmatched bases: 7. Germline loops: CDR1 MDHEN, CDR2 SYDVKM. The CDR3 runs to 14 residues. This CDR3 is CAGGVSSSYNEQFF. In nucleotides, the CDR3 is TGTGCCGGGGGGGTCTCGAGCTCCTACAATGAGCAGTTCTTC.

The chain carries TRBV19 and TRBJ2-7; 11 bases are shared with TRBD2. CDR1 and CDR2 from the germline V gene are LNHDA and SQIVND (reference sequence). The CDR3 runs to 12 residues. With V trimmed by 11 bases and J by 7 bases, 7 bases remained unmatched. The CDR3 DNA sequence: TGTGCCTCCTCCGGGACTAGCGGAGAGCAGTACTTC. Protein: CASSGTSGEQYF.

J is TRBJ2-3 and V is TRBV12-3 or TRBV12-4, with TRBD1 matching 7 bases. V gave up 4 bases and J gave up 8 bases; unmatched junction bases: 6. This CDR3 contains 13 residues. The CDR3 loop is CASSSPDRATQYF. The CDR3 bases are TGTGCCAGCAGTTCACCTGACAGGGCTACGCAGTATTTT.

DNA for the CDR3: TGTGCCAGCAGCTCGGGGACAGGGCTTTACTCCTACGAGCAGTACTTC. It is translated as CASSSGTGLYSYEQYF. The V and J genes are TRBV9 and TRBJ2-7; 9 positions match TRBD1. Germline trimming cut 4 bases from V and 0 bases from J; bases unmatched to any gene: 8. Per germline, CDR1 SGDLS and CDR2 YYNGEE. The CDR3 totals 16 residues.

V and J are TRBV9 and TRBJ1-3; D unclear. CDR1 is SGDLS, CDR2 YYNGEE, per germline. The CDR3 runs to 14 residues. V was cut by 4 bases and J by 3 bases, with 11 bases left in between. CDR3 residues: CASSPQRLGNTIYF. CDR3 nucleotide sequence: TGTGCCAGCAGCCCCCAGCGCCTTGGAAACACCATATATTTT. The whole variable domain, filled in from reference TRBV9 and TRBJ1-3, reads DSGVTQTPKHLITATGQRVTLRCSPRSGDLSVYWYQQSLDQGLQFLIQYYNGEERAKGNILERFSAQQFPDLHSELNLSSLELGDSALYFCASSPQRLGNTIYFGEGSWLTVV.

The chain joins TRBV27 to TRBJ1-4; the match to TRBD1 covers 9 bases. Losses at the gene ends were 8 bases for V and 3 bases for J; bases not matched to a gene: 10. The CDR3 covers 16 residues. Per the germline V gene, CDR1 is MNHEY and CDR2 is SMNVEV (reference sequence). In DNA, the CDR3 is TGTGCCAGCCGCCGCTTGGACAGGGGCCCTAATGAAAAACTGTTTTTT. Protein: CASRRLDRGPNEKLFF.

The J gene is TRBJ1-6, the V gene TRBV9, with D unresolved. CDR3 length: 13 amino acids. Germline loops: CDR1 SGDLS, CDR2 YYNGEE. V lost 4 bases and J lost 7, with 9 bases in between. CDR3 residues: CASSQSWNSPLHF. In DNA, the CDR3 is TGTGCCAGCAGCCAGTCCTGGAATTCACCCCTCCACTTT.

The rearrangement uses TRBV5-1 and TRBJ2-2, with D hard to call. Trimming removed 4 bases at V and 5 bases at J, with 12 bases between. The CDR3 contains 14 residues. Germline CDR1 reads SGHRS; CDR2 reads YFSETQ. CDR3 residues: CASSTRLETGELFF. The CDR3 bases are TGCGCCAGCAGCACCCGACTGGAAACCGGGGAGCTGTTTTTT.